One and the same sample provided the 27 T cell receptor beta chains below, sequenced in a study of Tregs in tolerant kidney transplant recipients. Produced via immunoSEQ multiplex PCR; TCRdb's table is partial and in-frame only. The top ten clones hold over 12% of a sample with about 52,000 clones, about 89% of them seen once. The nonmyeloablative bone marrow transplants came from related graft donors, with transient mixed chimerism. Sequenced here: CD8+ T cells from blood (PBMCs), sampled 24 months after the transplant. Receptors originate from a human patient who received a combined kidney and bone marrow transplant. Some T cells may possibly be graft donor cells.

The chain has TRBV10-3 and TRBJ2-6; 10 positions agree with TRBD2. The CDR3 has 21 amino acids. Trimming at V came to 1 base and at J to 1 base, leaving 13 bases not matched to a gene. The germline gives CDR1 ENHRY, CDR2 SYGVKD. CDR3 region: CAISELGASGGTVSGANVLTF. The CDR3 DNA is TGTGCCATCAGTGAGTTGGGGGCTAGCGGGGGTACCGTTTCTGGGGCCAACGTCCTGACTTTC.

The CDR3 protein is CASSAGQNKNIQYF. The CDR3 coding sequence is TGTGCCAGCAGCGCCGGACAGAACAAAAACATTCAGTACTTC. V is TRBV9 and J is TRBJ2-4, with a weak D call TRBD1 (6 bases). Trimming took 3 bases from V and 3 from J, leaving 10 bases between them. The CDR3 contains 14 residues. The germline V gene encodes CDR1 SGDLS and CDR2 YYNGEE.

V usage is TRBV4-2 and J usage is TRBJ2-3; 7 bases line up with TRBD2. V gave up 1 base and J gave up 1 base; unmatched junction bases: 14. Germline V gene data show CDR1 as LGHNA and CDR2 as YNFKEQ. The CDR3 is 19 residues long. This CDR3 is CASSQVRGWEGKGTDTQYF. In DNA, the CDR3 is TGTGCCAGCAGCCAAGTCCGCGGGTGGGAGGGAAAGGGCACAGATACGCAGTATTTT.

The chain links TRBV11-2 to TRBJ2-3; 10 bases map to TRBD1. CDR1 is SGHAT, CDR2 FQNNGV, per germline. The J segment lost 2 bases and the V segment lost 1 base, leaving 6 bases of the junction unmatched. CDR3 length: 17 residues. CDR3 in amino acids: CASSLARGQGLTDTQYF. The DNA for the CDR3 is TGTGCCAGCAGCTTAGCTAGGGGACAGGGGCTCACAGATACGCAGTATTTT.

This chain joins TRBV9 and TRBJ2-3; 9 bases line up with TRBD2. V gave up 3 bases and J gave up 4 bases; unmatched junction bases: 24. The CDR3 extends over 21 amino acids. Germline-derived CDR1 and CDR2 are SGDLS and YYNGEE. Here the CDR3 reads CASSARSTLPWRGGFPDTQYF. CDR3 coding DNA: TGTGCCAGCAGCGCACGCTCTACCCTCCCGTGGCGGGGGGGCTTTCCAGATACGCAGTATTTT.

This chain joins TRBV29-1 and TRBJ2-1; a possible D gene is TRBD1 (5 bases). The V gene's germline CDR1 is SQVTM and CDR2 ANQGSEA. This CDR3 has 13 residues. Trimming left V 5 bases short and J 1 base short, with 9 bases between. CDR3 bases: TGCAGCGTTTGGGGCAGTTCCTACAATGAGCAGTTCTTC. Protein sequence: CSVWGSSYNEQFF.

The J gene is TRBJ1-1, the V gene TRBV5-1; 7 positions agree with TRBD1. Germline CDR1 reads SGHRS; CDR2 reads YFSETQ. J was trimmed by 5 bases and V by 0 bases; bases with no gene match: 4. There are 14 residues in the CDR3. The DNA for the CDR3 is TGCGCCAGCAGCTTGGGACAGGGAATTACTGAAGCTTTCTTT. It yields the protein CASSLGQGITEAFF.

The chain combines TRBV11-2 with TRBJ2-7; 7 positions agree with TRBD1. CDR3 length: 17 amino acids. In germline, CDR1 is SGHAT, CDR2 FQNNGV. Trimming cost V 3 bases and J 3 bases; bases outside gene matches: 14. DNA of the CDR3: TGTGCCAGCAGCTTCTACCTCGGACAGGACGAACGCTACGAGCAGTACTTC. This sequence encodes CASSFYLGQDERYEQYF. The whole variable domain, filled in from reference TRBV11-2 and TRBJ2-7, reads EAGVAQSPRYKIIEKRQSVAFWCNPISGHATLYWYQQILGQGPKLLIQFQNNGVVDDSQLPKDRFSAERLKGVDSTLKIQPAKLEDSAVYLCASSFYLGQDERYEQYFGPGTRLTVT.

This clone came up a few times. This chain links TRBV27 with TRBJ2-7, with 8 bases aligning to TRBD1. The CDR3 runs to 15 residues. The V gene's germline CDR1 is MNHEY and CDR2 SMNVEV (reference sequence). Trimming at V came to 6 bases and at J to 1 base, leaving 8 bases not matched to a gene. The CDR3 loop is CASSRGTGSSYEQYF. The CDR3 DNA sequence: TGTGCCAGCAGCCGAGGGACAGGTTCGTCCTACGAGCAGTACTTC.

The gene calls are TRBV7-2 and TRBJ2-3; D perhaps matches TRBD1 (7 bases). Deletions cut 7 bases from V and 3 bases from J, with 11 bases between. Germline CDR1 and CDR2: SGHTA and FQGNSA. The CDR3 contains 13 residues. CDR3 coding DNA: TGTGCCAGCAATCAGGGGGGTACAGATACGCAGTATTTT. Encoded protein: CASNQGGTDTQYF.

CDR3 sequence: CASSLADWNEQFF. The CDR3 region has the DNA TGTGCCAGTAGTTTGGCGGATTGGAATGAGCAGTTCTTC. This chain links TRBV19 with TRBJ2-1; D is unclear. The CDR3 extends over 13 amino acids. The V end lost 5 bases, the J end lost 7 bases, and 12 bases lay between the germline ends. Germline CDR1 and CDR2: LNHDA and SQIVND (reference sequence).

This clone appeared once. The chain employs TRBV27 and TRBJ2-2; the D gene is possibly TRBD1 (5 bases). V dropped 10 bases and J dropped 6 bases, with 9 bases sitting between them. CDR1 and CDR2 from the germline V gene are MNHEY and SMNVEV (reference sequence). The CDR3 sequence is 11 residues long. Written as DNA, the CDR3 is TGTGCCACGGCAGGGTCCGGGGAGCTGTTTTTT. Translation: CATAGSGELFF.

This sequence joins TRBV7-8 and TRBJ2-3; TRBD2 matches at 8 bases. The CDR3 loop spans 16 amino acids. CDR1 SGHVS and CDR2 FQNEAQ come from the germline V gene. After removal of 0 bases from V and 2 bases from J, the junction contained 4 bases not matched to a gene. The CDR3 DNA reads as TGTGCCAGCAGCTTAGCGCCGGGGGGGATCACAGATACGCAGTATTTT. Its translation: CASSLAPGGITDTQYF.

The rearrangement links TRBV28 to TRBJ2-7, with D possibly being TRBD1 (5 bases). In germline, CDR1 is MDHEN, CDR2 SYDVKM. Trimming took 7 bases from V and 4 from J, leaving 17 bases between them. The CDR3 is made up of 14 amino acids. The CDR3 DNA is TGTGCCAGCACCCTGGGTAGGGGTCGGTACGAGCAGTACTTC. It codes for CASTLGRGRYEQYF.

The V gene is TRBV5-6, the J gene TRBJ1-5; 8 bases fit TRBD1. V lost 4 bases to trimming and J lost 7 bases; unmatched junction nucleotides: 4. The CDR3 is 13 residues long. The V gene's germline CDR1 is SGHDT and CDR2 YYEEEE. The CDR3, as DNA: TGTGCCAGCAGCGAAGGGACAGGCCAGCCCCAGCATTTT. Protein sequence: CASSEGTGQPQHF.

This sequence joins TRBV7-3 and TRBJ2-3; TRBD2 matches at 9 bases. CDR1 and CDR2 from the germline V gene are SGHTA and FQGTGA. The CDR3 has 15 residues. The J segment lost 2 bases and the V segment lost 2 bases, leaving 2 bases of the junction unmatched. The CDR3 DNA follows: TGTGCCAGCAGCTTATTAGCGGGGGCCACAGATACGCAGTATTTT. Its translation is CASSLLAGATDTQYF.

This chain connects TRBV7-6 to TRBJ2-7, with D hard to call. Trimming shortened V by 1 base and J by 2 bases, and 9 bases separated the two germline ends. CDR1 and CDR2 (germline): SGHVS, FNYEAQ. CDR3 length: 14 amino acids. For the CDR3, the DNA is TGTGCCAGCAGCTTAGAACTCTTCACCTACGAGCAGTACTTC. It encodes CASSLELFTYEQYF. The full variable domain, with the rest looked up from reference TRBV7-6 and TRBJ2-7, is GAGVSQSPRYKVTKRGQDVALRCDPISGHVSLYWYRQALGQGPEFLTYFNYEAQQDKSGLPNDRFSAERPEGSISTLTIQRTEQRDSAMYRCASSLELFTYEQYFGPGTRLTVT.

This clone was seen only once. The V and J genes are TRBV4-3 and TRBJ2-4, with D tentatively TRBD2 (6 bases). In germline, CDR1 is LGHNA, CDR2 YSLEER. There are 15 residues in the CDR3. V lost 0 bases and J lost 6, with 12 bases in between. The CDR3 sequence is CASSQDPNSGNIQYF. The CDR3 region has the DNA TGCGCCAGCAGCCAAGATCCGAATAGCGGAAACATTCAGTACTTC.

CDR3 nucleotides: TGCGCCAGCAGCCCGAGGACTGAAAGTAGCACAGATACGCAGTATTTT. Its translation is CASSPRTESSTDTQYF. The rearrangement joins TRBV4-1 to TRBJ2-3, with D perhaps TRBD2 (5 bases). Germline V gene lookup returns CDR1 MGHRA and CDR2 YSYEKL. V lost 4 bases to trimming and J lost 0 bases, with 14 bases between them. This CDR3 contains 16 residues.

This chain links TRBV5-1 with TRBJ2-7, with 10 nucleotides matching TRBD1. This CDR3 is built from 16 residues. The germline V gene has CDR1 SGHRS and CDR2 YFSETQ. J lost 1 base, V lost 1 base, and 5 bases had no gene match. The CDR3 loop reads CASSLSPGQGSYEQYF. CDR3 DNA sequence: TGCGCCAGCAGCTTGAGTCCGGGACAGGGGTCCTACGAGCAGTACTTC.

A remark on this clone: The identical CDR3 is also encoded by other nucleotide sequences in the sample. The chain carries TRBV7-8 and TRBJ1-6, with D perhaps matching TRBD1 (5 bases). The germline V gene encodes CDR1 SGHVS and CDR2 FQNEAQ. Deletions cut 1 base from V and 5 bases from J, with 15 bases between. This CDR3 is built from 17 residues. The CDR3 region is CASSLEGATVHNSPLHF. CDR3 in DNA: TGTGCCAGCAGCTTAGAAGGGGCGACAGTCCATAATTCACCCCTCCACTTT.

The chain recombines TRBV27 with TRBJ2-7, with D possibly TRBD1 on 6 matching bases. CDR3 length: 13 amino acids. V was cut by 3 bases and J by 6 bases, with 12 bases left in between. Germline assignment: CDR1 MNHEY and CDR2 SMNVEV (reference sequence). CDR3 sequence (DNA): TGTGCCAGCAGTTTCGACAGGTACACCGAGCAGTACTTC. Its translation: CASSFDRYTEQYF.

The chain carries TRBV6-6 and TRBJ2-7, with D perhaps TRBD2 (6 bases). The V end lost 2 bases, the J end lost 7 bases, and 15 bases lay between the germline ends. Germline V gives CDR1 MNHNY, CDR2 SVGAGI (reference sequence). The CDR3 consists of 14 residues. The CDR3 sequence: CASSYVSSGVEQYF. CDR3 sequence (DNA): TGTGCCAGCAGTTACGTCTCTTCGGGGGTGGAGCAGTACTTC.

The chain carries TRBV5-6 and TRBJ2-4, with D possibly being TRBD2 (6 bases). This CDR3 contains 16 residues. Germline V gene lookup returns CDR1 SGHDT and CDR2 YYEEEE. V lost 0 bases and J 0 bases, leaving 10 bases between the germline ends. The CDR3 DNA follows: TGTGCCAGCAGCTTGGCCGTGGGACTAGCCAAAAACATTCAGTACTTC. This encodes CASSLAVGLAKNIQYF.

V and J are TRBV9 and TRBJ2-1, with TRBD2 as a possible D gene (6 bases). Germline-derived CDR1 and CDR2 are SGDLS and YYNGEE. The CDR3 covers 13 residues. V was shortened by 0 bases and J by 10 bases, with 11 bases between the two germline ends. CDR3: CASSVVGGMEQFF. The CDR3 DNA follows: TGTGCCAGCAGCGTAGTAGGAGGGATGGAGCAGTTCTTC.

The V gene is TRBV11-2, the J gene TRBJ2-1, with 9 bases identical to TRBD2. Germline V gives CDR1 SGHAT, CDR2 FQNNGV. This CDR3 comprises 14 residues. V trimming: 4 bases; J trimming: 7 bases; junction bases outside the gene matches: 5. CDR3 nucleotide sequence: TGTGCCAGCAGCTCCCTTGCGGGGGGGAATGAGCAGTTCTTC. Its protein is CASSSLAGGNEQFF.

This clone was seen a few times. The chain combines TRBV9 with TRBJ2-1, with TRBD2 as a possible D gene (5 bases). Germline CDR1 and CDR2: SGDLS and YYNGEE. V dropped 4 bases and J dropped 5 bases, with 13 bases sitting between them. This CDR3 spans 14 amino acids. The CDR3 protein is CASSLGGSHNEQFF. CDR3 in DNA: TGTGCCAGCAGCTTAGGCGGGTCCCACAATGAGCAGTTCTTC.